These 3 T cell receptor beta chains were all obtained from the same sample, sequenced in a study of blood T cell repertoires in COVID-19. Clones were read by immunoSEQ multiplex PCR, and TCRdb kept only the in-frame ones, dropping some. The data show over 80,000 clones, 60% to 80% seen once. The sequenced material came from peripheral blood. Receptor source: a woman aged 50 to 60 with acute or convalescent COVID-19.

The chain employs TRBV19 and TRBJ1-5, with 9 positions matching TRBD1. The CDR3 contains 14 residues. J was trimmed by 7 bases and V by 4 bases; bases with no gene match: 5. Germline V gene sequence: CDR1 LNHDA, CDR2 SQIVND (reference sequence). The CDR3, as DNA: TGTGCCAGTAGTAGGACAGGGGTGAGGCAGCCCCAGCATTTT. Translation: CASSRTGVRQPQHF.

This clone was picked up one time. Different DNA sequences within this sample yield the same CDR3. V gene TRBV5-1 combines with J gene TRBJ1-4; D is perhaps TRBD1 (5 bases). CDR1 and CDR2 from the germline V gene are SGHRS and YFSETQ. The CDR3 totals 14 residues. V gave up 1 base and J gave up 8 bases, with 12 bases separating them. The CDR3 is CASSLSQGEEKLFF. The CDR3 nucleotides are TGCGCCAGCAGCTTGAGCCAGGGTGAAGAAAAACTGTTTTTT.

This chain links TRBV7-2 with TRBJ2-3, with 9 nucleotides matching TRBD2. Germline V gives CDR1 SGHTA, CDR2 FQGNSA. The CDR3 has 17 residues. V shed 0 bases, J shed 8 bases, and the junction held 12 bases outside the gene matches. CDR3 region: CASSLAHGGGAGGTQYF. In nucleotides, the CDR3 is TGTGCCAGCAGCTTAGCGCATGGCGGGGGGGCCGGGGGTACGCAGTATTTT.